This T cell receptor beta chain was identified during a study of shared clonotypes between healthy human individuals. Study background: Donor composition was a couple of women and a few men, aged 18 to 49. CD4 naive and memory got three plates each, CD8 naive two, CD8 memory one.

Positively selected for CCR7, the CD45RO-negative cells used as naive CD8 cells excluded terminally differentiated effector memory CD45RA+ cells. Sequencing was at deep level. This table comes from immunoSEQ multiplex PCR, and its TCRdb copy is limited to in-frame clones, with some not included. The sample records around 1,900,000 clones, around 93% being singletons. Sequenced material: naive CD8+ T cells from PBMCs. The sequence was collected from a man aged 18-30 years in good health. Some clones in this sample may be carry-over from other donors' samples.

As DNA, the CDR3 is TGTGCCAGTAGTATCCGACTAACTGGGGCCAACGTCCTGACTTTC. Protein: CASSIRLTGANVLTF. This chain joins TRBV19 and TRBJ2-6; D possibly corresponds to TRBD2 (5 bases). Looked up from germline, CDR1 is LNHDA and CDR2 is SQIVND (reference sequence). V shed 3 bases and J shed 2 bases, with 8 bases lying between them. The CDR3 extends over 15 amino acids.